One sample yielded the 12 T cell receptor beta chains listed below, sequenced in a study of blood T cell repertoires in COVID-19. Produced via immunoSEQ multiplex PCR; TCRdb's table is partial and in-frame only. The top ten hold 0.88% of the sample, which has 150,000 to 200,000 clones, roughly 89% seen once. The sample taken for sequencing was peripheral blood. The receptors here all came from a woman aged 18-29 years who had recovered from COVID-19.

This clone counts as medium-sized (0.01 to 0.1%). This chain links TRBV11-3 with TRBJ1-6; D perhaps matches TRBD1 (5 bases). The germline V gene encodes CDR1 SGHNT and CDR2 YENEEA. V was trimmed by 1 base and J by 10 bases, leaving 11 bases between them. This CDR3 is built from 14 residues. The CDR3 reads CASSLAGGSSPLHF. In DNA, the CDR3 is TGTGCCAGCAGCTTAGCGGGGGGGTCGTCACCCCTCCACTTT.

The chain's CDR3 is CASSLPSSYEQYF. The CDR3 bases are TGCGCCAGCAGCTTACCTAGCTCCTACGAGCAGTACTTC. V and J are TRBV5-1 and TRBJ2-7, with D uncertain. The CDR3 has 13 amino acids. Between the trimmed V and J ends, which lost 2 bases and 0 bases, there was a span of 6 bases. The germline V gene encodes CDR1 SGHRS and CDR2 YFSETQ. Combining the CDR3 with reference TRBV5-1 and TRBJ2-7 gives the whole variable domain KAGVTQTPRYLIKTRGQQVTLSCSPISGHRSVSWYQQTPGQGLQFLFEYFSETQRNKGNFPGRFSGRQFSNSRSEMNVSTLELGDSALYLCASSLPSSYEQYFGPGTRLTVT.

J is TRBJ1-2 and V is TRBV5-6, with 7 bases that match TRBD1. Germline V lookup: CDR1 SGHDT, CDR2 YYEEEE. The CDR3 contains 15 residues. The J segment lost 8 bases and the V segment lost 4 bases, leaving 14 bases of the junction unmatched. In DNA, the CDR3 is TGTGCCAGCAGCCTTATTGGGAGACAGGGAGAAGGCTACACCTTC. It is translated as CASSLIGRQGEGYTF.

The chain couples TRBV19 to TRBJ1-5; D possibly corresponds to TRBD1 (5 bases). CDR3 length: 16 amino acids. The germline V and J ends were trimmed by 1 base and 2 bases, with 12 bases remaining between them. Germline V gene lookup returns CDR1 LNHDA and CDR2 SQIVND (reference sequence). CDR3 sequence reads: CASSIVAGMGNQPQHF. The CDR3 coding sequence is TGTGCCAGTAGTATAGTGGCAGGGATGGGCAATCAGCCCCAGCATTTT.

This clone was seen a single time. The J gene is TRBJ1-6, the V gene TRBV27; 8 bases are a match to TRBD1. Looked up from germline, CDR1 is MNHEY and CDR2 is SMNVEV (reference sequence). This CDR3 is 18 amino acids long. After removal of 5 bases from V and 0 bases from J, the junction contained 9 bases not matched to a gene. This CDR3 is CASSPRTGRSSYNSPLHF. CDR3 DNA sequence: TGTGCCAGCAGTCCTCGGACAGGGAGGAGCTCCTATAATTCACCCCTCCACTTT.

This chain joins TRBV27 and TRBJ2-3; D gene uncertain. V was trimmed by 0 bases and J by 4 bases, leaving 8 bases between them. The germline gives CDR1 MNHEY, CDR2 SMNVEV (reference sequence). The CDR3 sequence is 14 residues long. CDR3 nucleotides: TGTGCCAGCAGTTTATCGACTCCCCCAGATACGCAGTATTTT. Translating gives CASSLSTPPDTQYF.

This clone came up a few times. The chain employs TRBV7-9 and TRBJ2-4; the match to TRBD1 covers 7 bases. Per germline, CDR1 SEHNR and CDR2 FQNEAQ (reference sequence). V lost 5 bases to trimming and J lost 8 bases; unmatched junction nucleotides: 15. CDR3 length equals 16 residues. This CDR3 is CASSPNSGQLVYIQYF. CDR3 DNA sequence: TGTGCCAGCAGCCCAAACTCGGGACAGTTGGTATACATTCAGTACTTC.

J is TRBJ2-1 and V is TRBV7-2; a possible D gene is TRBD2 (5 bases). The CDR3 is 15 residues long. V was trimmed by 5 bases and J by 0 bases, leaving 11 bases between them. Germline values: CDR1 SGHTA, CDR2 FQGNSA. Here the CDR3 reads CASSPVGSSYNEQFF. The CDR3, as DNA: TGTGCCAGCAGCCCGGTGGGGAGCTCCTACAATGAGCAGTTCTTC.

The chain carries TRBV27 and TRBJ2-7; possible D gene TRBD1, 5 bases. Germline V lookup: CDR1 MNHEY, CDR2 SMNVEV (reference sequence). CDR3 length equals 14 residues. V lost 5 bases and J lost 0, with 11 bases in between. This CDR3 is CASSRTRSSYEQYV. The CDR3 DNA sequence: TGTGCCAGCAGTAGGACAAGGAGCTCCTACGAGCAGTACGTC.

V usage is TRBV30 and J usage is TRBJ2-2; 8 positions match TRBD2. CDR3 length: 16 residues. Trimming took 0 bases from V and 4 from J; bases not matched to a gene: 7. The V gene's germline CDR1 is GTSNPN and CDR2 SVGIG (reference sequence). The CDR3 loop reads CAWSVRLAWLTGELFF. CDR3 bases: TGTGCCTGGAGTGTACGACTAGCGTGGCTCACCGGGGAGCTGTTTTTT.

The V call is TRBV2, the J call TRBJ2-3, with D unresolved. V lost 10 bases and J 3 bases, leaving 26 bases between the germline ends. In germline, CDR1 is SNHLY, CDR2 FYNNEI. The CDR3 has 17 amino acids. CDR3 DNA sequence: TGTGCCACCGGTCGACCCGCGAGGAAAAGTAGGACAGATACGCAGTATTTT. Its translation is CATGRPARKSRTDTQYF.

V usage is TRBV19 and J usage is TRBJ2-1, with TRBD2 matching over 12 bases. Trimming removed 5 bases from V and 8 bases from J; junction bases left unmatched: 7. The germline CDR1 and CDR2 sequences are LNHDA and SQIVND (reference sequence). The CDR3 is made up of 15 amino acids. The CDR3 protein is CASSVTSGGRDEQFF. The CDR3 bases are TGTGCCAGTAGTGTGACTAGCGGGGGCAGGGATGAGCAGTTCTTC.